A selection of T cell receptor beta chains follows, all from one sample in a study of HIV-infected patients and healthy controls. One entry per CDR3 protein, called by TCRdb with MiXCR from the 5' RACE reads. This table has roughly 7,800 distinct CDR3 sequences, 8.7% appearing once. The sequencing used blood, collected during antiretroviral therapy. The receptor source for this set is an adult with HIV infection. CDR3s include the opening cysteine and the closing phenylalanine or tryptophan. Each record gives: CDR3 protein, CDR3 DNA, J gene, V gene, D gene, clone size. D genes are given only for firm matches. Not every row has a clone size; where given, it reads once, few, many or a size class.

CASRPSSGALGVETQYF | TGTGCCAGCAGGCCCAGTTCCGGGGCCCTGGGAGTCGAGACCCAGTACTTC | TRBJ2-5 | TRBV6-5 | - | medium-sized
CASSLGRQGASTDTQYF | TGTGCCAGCAGCTTAGGGAGACAGGGGGCAAGCACAGATACGCAGTATTTT | TRBJ2-3 | TRBV13 | TRBD1 | medium-sized
CASSLQDRVGQPQHF | TGTGCCAGTAGTCTCCAAGACAGGGTGGGACAGCCCCAGCATTTT | TRBJ1-5 | TRBV19 | TRBD1 | medium-sized
CASSLGANVLTF | TGTGCCAGCAGCCTTGGGGCCAACGTCCTGACTTTC | TRBJ2-6 | TRBV12-3/TRBV12-4 | - | few
CAWSRGGPTEAFF | TGTGCCTGGAGTCGCGGGGGACCCACTGAAGCTTTCTTT | TRBJ1-1 | TRBV30 | - | medium-sized
CASRDTGSYGYTF | TGTGCCAGCAGGGATACAGGGTCCTATGGCTACACCTTC | TRBJ1-2 | TRBV12-3/TRBV12-4 | - | medium-sized
CASSLLGEAFF | TGTGCCAGCAGTTTATTAGGGGAAGCTTTCTTT | TRBJ1-1 | TRBV12-3/TRBV12-4 | - | medium-sized
CASNRLDRGRVGGYTF | TGTGCCAGTAATCGCTTGGACAGGGGGCGAGTAGGCGGCTACACCTTC | TRBJ1-2 | TRBV25-1 | TRBD1 | many
CASSPNRAGANVLTF | TGTGCCAGCAGCCCGAACCGGGCTGGGGCCAACGTCCTGACTTTC | TRBJ2-6 | TRBV3-1 | - | medium-sized
CAGPDRGRRVAKNIQYF | TGTGCCGGCCCGGACAGGGGGCGACGGGTAGCCAAAAACATTCAGTACTTC | TRBJ2-4 | TRBV7-3 | TRBD1 | -
CASSGQTEQFF | TGTGCCAGCAGTGGCCAGACTGAGCAGTTCTTC | TRBJ2-1 | TRBV25-1 | - | many
CASSQGGGPQHF | TGTGCCAGCAGCCAAGGCGGGGGGCCCCAGCATTTT | TRBJ1-5 | TRBV11-2 | - | medium-sized
CAISPGTSGSGLETQYF | TGTGCCATCAGTCCCGGGACTAGCGGGAGTGGATTAGAGACCCAGTACTTC | TRBJ2-5 | TRBV10-3 | TRBD2 | many
CASSSGGRTEAFF | TGTGCCAGCAGTTCGGGAGGAAGGACTGAAGCTTTCTTT | TRBJ1-1 | TRBV12-3/TRBV12-4 | - | many
CASSVASGGMTDTQYF | TGCGCCAGCAGCGTGGCTAGCGGGGGAATGACAGATACGCAGTATTTT | TRBJ2-3 | TRBV5-1 | TRBD2 | many
CATQETYEQYF | TGTGCCACACAGGAAACCTACGAGCAGTACTTC | TRBJ2-7 | TRBV28 | - | medium-sized
CASSLQRGAIQETQYF | TGTGCCAGCAGCTTACAGCGGGGGGCTATACAAGAGACCCAGTACTTC | TRBJ2-5 | TRBV7-8 | TRBD2 | many
CATSEGGQGASQPQHF | TGTGCCACCAGTGAGGGGGGACAGGGGGCTTCTCAGCCCCAGCATTTT | TRBJ1-5 | TRBV24-1 | TRBD1 | medium-sized
CASSQTGLEAFF | TGTGCCAGCAGCCAGACAGGACTTGAAGCTTTCTTT | TRBJ1-1 | TRBV3-1 | - | medium-sized
CASSPGRLNTEAFF | TGTGCCAGCAGCCCGGGACGGCTGAACACTGAAGCTTTCTTT | TRBJ1-1 | TRBV7-8 | - | many
CASSLDEASGYNEQFF | TGTGCTAGCAGCTTAGATGAGGCTAGCGGTTACAATGAGCAGTTCTTC | TRBJ2-1 | TRBV7-7 | TRBD2 | many
CASSLGGNTGELFF | TGTGCCAGCAGTTTGGGAGGGAACACCGGGGAGCTGTTTTTT | TRBJ2-2 | TRBV12-3/TRBV12-4 | - | many
CAISVGESEQFF | TGTGCCATCAGTGTAGGGGAGAGTGAGCAGTTCTTC | TRBJ2-1 | TRBV10-3 | - | medium-sized
CASSVGIGQGISGANVLTF | TGTGCCAGCAGCGTAGGTATCGGACAGGGAATCTCTGGGGCCAACGTCCTGACTTTC | TRBJ2-6 | TRBV9 | TRBD1 | many
CASSPRPQGVGPGTEAFF | TGTGCCAGCAGCCCTAGACCACAGGGGGTGGGCCCTGGCACTGAAGCTTTCTTT | TRBJ1-1 | TRBV7-2 | TRBD1 | medium-sized
CATAPGDTTDEQFF | TGTGCAACAGCCCCGGGGGACACAACAGATGAGCAGTTCTTC | TRBJ2-1 | TRBV10-3 | - | medium-sized
CASSQEAIGGYTF | TGTGCCAGCAGCCAAGAGGCAATCGGAGGCTACACCTTC | TRBJ1-2 | TRBV3-1 | - | many
CASHRDRGQGGELFF | TGTGCCAGCCACCGGGACAGGGGGCAAGGCGGGGAGCTGTTTTTT | TRBJ2-2 | TRBV27 | TRBD1 | medium-sized